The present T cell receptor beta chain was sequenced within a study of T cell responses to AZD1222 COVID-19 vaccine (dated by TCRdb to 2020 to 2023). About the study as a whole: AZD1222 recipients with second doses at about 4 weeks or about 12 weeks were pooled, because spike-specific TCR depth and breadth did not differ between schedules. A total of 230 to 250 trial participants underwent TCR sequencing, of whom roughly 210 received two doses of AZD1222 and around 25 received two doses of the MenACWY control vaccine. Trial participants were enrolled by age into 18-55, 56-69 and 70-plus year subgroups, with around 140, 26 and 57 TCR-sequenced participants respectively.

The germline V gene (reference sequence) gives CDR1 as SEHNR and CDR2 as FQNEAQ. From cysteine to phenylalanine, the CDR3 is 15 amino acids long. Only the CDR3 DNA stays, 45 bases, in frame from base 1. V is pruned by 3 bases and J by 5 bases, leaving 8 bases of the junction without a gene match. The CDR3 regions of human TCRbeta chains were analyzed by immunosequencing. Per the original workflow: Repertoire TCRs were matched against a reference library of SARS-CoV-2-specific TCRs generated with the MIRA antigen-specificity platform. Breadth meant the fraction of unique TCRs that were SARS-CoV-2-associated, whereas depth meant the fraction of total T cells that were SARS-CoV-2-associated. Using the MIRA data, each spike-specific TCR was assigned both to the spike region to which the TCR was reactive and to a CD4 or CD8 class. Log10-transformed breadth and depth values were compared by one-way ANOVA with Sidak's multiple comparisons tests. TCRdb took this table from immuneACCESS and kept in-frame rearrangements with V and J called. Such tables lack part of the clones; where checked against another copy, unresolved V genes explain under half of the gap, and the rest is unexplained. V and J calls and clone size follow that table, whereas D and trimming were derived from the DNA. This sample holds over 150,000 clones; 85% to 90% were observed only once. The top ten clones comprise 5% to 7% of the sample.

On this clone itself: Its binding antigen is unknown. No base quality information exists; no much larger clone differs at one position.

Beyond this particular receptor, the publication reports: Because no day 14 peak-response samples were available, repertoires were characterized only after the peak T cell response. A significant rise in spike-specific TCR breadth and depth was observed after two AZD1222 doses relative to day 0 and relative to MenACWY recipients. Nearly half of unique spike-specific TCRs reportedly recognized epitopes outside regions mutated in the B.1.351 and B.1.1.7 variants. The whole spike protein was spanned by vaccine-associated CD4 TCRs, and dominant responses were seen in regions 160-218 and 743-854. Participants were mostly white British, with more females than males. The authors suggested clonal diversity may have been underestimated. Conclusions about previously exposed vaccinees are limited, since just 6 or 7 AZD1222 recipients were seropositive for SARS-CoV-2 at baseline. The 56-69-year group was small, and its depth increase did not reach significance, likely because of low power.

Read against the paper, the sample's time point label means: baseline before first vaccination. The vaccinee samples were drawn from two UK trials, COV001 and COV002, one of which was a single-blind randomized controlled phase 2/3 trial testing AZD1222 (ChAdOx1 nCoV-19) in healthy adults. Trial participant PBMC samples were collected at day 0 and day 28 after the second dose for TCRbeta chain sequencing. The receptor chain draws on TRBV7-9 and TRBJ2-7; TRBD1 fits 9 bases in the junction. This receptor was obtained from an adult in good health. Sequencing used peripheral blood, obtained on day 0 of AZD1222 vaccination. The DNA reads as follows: TGTGCCAGCAGCTTGACGGGACAGGGTACGAACGAGCAGTACTTC. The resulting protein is CASSLTGQGTNEQYF.